These 12 T cell receptor beta chains were all obtained from the same sample, sequenced in a study of blood T cells in healthy people across ages. Next came a second PCR, run for about 7 to 12 cycles, which used a sample-barcoded 5' primer along with a J-beta primer mix. Via MiXCR, TCRdb re-called the 5' RACE reads, giving one row per CDR3 protein. Among under 800,000 distinct CDR3 sequences, roughly 47% were seen once, and the ten largest hold 20% to 25%. Sequencing was performed on blood. All receptors come from a woman aged 55-69 years in good health.

The genes are TRBV7-2 and TRBJ2-7; unclear D gene. There are 11 residues in the CDR3. Trimming removed 4 bases at V and 8 bases at J, with 9 bases between. Germline CDR1 is SGHTA and CDR2 is FQGNSA. As DNA, the CDR3 is TGTGCCAGCAGCTCTTACCGCAAGCAGTACTTC. Amino acid sequence: CASSSYRKQYF.

This clonotype turned up a few times. This could be a read error, since a much larger clone is one nucleotide away. This chain uses TRBV29-1 with TRBJ2-5, with a tentative D call TRBD2 (5 bases). Between the trimmed V and J ends, which lost 7 bases and 11 bases, there was a span of 20 bases. The CDR3 contains 12 residues. CDR1 and CDR2 from the germline V gene are SQVTM and ANQGSEA. The CDR3 DNA reads as TGCAGCGCTTCACTAGAGGTACATGAGCAGTACTTC. It yields the protein CSASLEVHEQYF.

The gene calls are TRBV20-1 and TRBJ1-2; TRBD1 is a possible D gene (6 bases). V was cut by 5 bases and J by 7 bases, with 20 bases left in between. The germline gives CDR1 DFQATT, CDR2 SNEGSKA (reference sequence). This CDR3 region has 14 residues. CDR3 residues: CSAPDGAGGGGYTF. DNA of the CDR3: TGCAGTGCTCCAGATGGGGCAGGAGGGGGTGGCTACACCTTC.

This chain links TRBV20-1 with TRBJ1-4; D perhaps matches TRBD1 (5 bases). The CDR3 spans 15 residues. CDR1 and CDR2 from the germline V gene are DFQATT and SNEGSKA (reference sequence). Trimming stripped 7 bases from V and 0 bases from J, with 15 bases between. The CDR3 is CSGRGKGPTNEKLFF. The DNA for the CDR3 is TGCAGTGGTCGGGGCAAGGGGCCAACTAATGAAAAACTGTTTTTT.

This clonotype showed up just a few times. V gene TRBV2 combines with J gene TRBJ2-4; 13 bases are shared with TRBD2. The better agreement between TRBJ2-7 and the DNA end casts doubt on the J call. Germline V gene sequence: CDR1 SNHLY, CDR2 FYNNEI. This CDR3 has 13 residues. The CDR3 coding sequence is TGTGCCAGCGGGGGACTAGCGGGATACGAGCAGTACTTC. Its translation is CASGGLAGYEQYF.

This chain's CDR3 is CSVGQRYGYTF. CDR3 DNA sequence: TGCAGCGTAGGACAGCGCTATGGCTACACCTTC. The chain carries TRBV29-1 and TRBJ1-2; possibly TRBD1 for D (6 bases). The ends were cut back, 6 bases at V and 4 bases at J, with 9 bases in the middle. This CDR3 region has 11 residues. Germline CDR1 is SQVTM and CDR2 is ANQGSEA.

This chain joins TRBV25-1 and TRBJ1-1; perhaps TRBD1 as D (6 bases). There are 14 residues in the CDR3. V was trimmed by 7 bases and J by 3 bases, leaving 15 bases between them. The germline V gene encodes CDR1 MGHDK and CDR2 SYGVNS. CDR3 sequence (DNA): TGTGCCAGCACTGAGACAGGAGGTTACACTGAAGCTTTCTTT. Translating gives CASTETGGYTEAFF.

This clonotype was counted many times. This may come from a read error, since a much larger clone is one base off. The chain carries TRBV7-2 and TRBJ2-5; possible D gene TRBD1, 5 bases. The CDR3 consists of 15 residues. Germline CDR1 SGHTA, CDR2 FQGNSA. Trimming removed 0 bases from V and 11 bases from J, with 19 bases in between. The CDR3 region has the DNA TGTGCCAGCAGCTTAGCGGCAGGGATCTACAATGAGCAGTACTTC. Its protein is CASSLAAGIYNEQYF.

The chain has TRBV24-1 and TRBJ2-2; no definite D call. V dropped 7 bases and J dropped 7 bases, with 15 bases sitting between them. The CDR3 extends over 14 amino acids. Germline V gene sequence: CDR1 KGHDR, CDR2 SFDVKD. Here the CDR3 DNA reads TGTGCCACCAGACCTCACTCGCAGAACGGGGAGCTGTTTTTT. Its translation: CATRPHSQNGELFF.

The chain has TRBV13 and TRBJ2-2, with TRBD2 identical over 13 bases. The CDR3 consists of 19 residues. Looked up from germline, CDR1 is PRHDT and CDR2 is FYEKMQ (reference sequence). Losses at the gene ends were 3 bases for V and 2 bases for J; bases not matched to a gene: 9. The CDR3 bases are TGTGCCAGCAGCTTCGGACTAGCGGGAGAAGGTGTCAACACCGGGGAGCTGTTTTTT. Protein sequence: CASSFGLAGEGVNTGELFF.

The chain has TRBV4-2 and TRBJ2-5; D call uncertain. The J call could be wrong; TRBJ2-7 is a better fit for the DNA end. This CDR3 comprises 15 residues. The germline gives CDR1 LGHNA, CDR2 YNFKEQ. Here the CDR3 DNA reads TGTGCCAGCAGCCAAGGGCAGGTCGCGATCCGCGAGCAGTACTTC. Translating it yields CASSQGQVAIREQYF.

As concerns this clonotype: One end of the junction is discordant with germline, which a read error may explain. The chain links TRBV6-5 to TRBJ1-2; the D gene is possibly TRBD1 (5 bases). CDR1 is MNHEY and CDR2 is SVGAGI in the germline V gene. The CDR3 spans 12 residues. In DNA form, the CDR3 reads TGTACCAGCAGCTACTCCCAGGGAAGCTACACCTTC. Protein: CTSSYSQGSYTF.